This T cell receptor (beta chain) comes out of a study of CD8 T cells in ankylosing spondylitis. Quantitative 5'-RACE with molecular barcodes produced the TCR beta libraries. Each CDR3 protein gets one entry after TCRdb re-called the 5' RACE reads with MiXCR. This sample yields approximately 250,000 distinct CDR3 sequences, of which 8% to 10% are seen a single time; more than 4.5% belongs to the top ten. This clonotype was observed many times. Sequencing was performed on blood, either unsorted or a sorted T cell fraction (not recorded which). The receptor comes from a female donor with ankylosing spondylitis or in good health (not recorded which).

The CDR3 DNA follows: TGCGCCAGCAGTGAGAACGGCGGGACCTGGGACGAGCAGTACTTC. Translation: CASSENGGTWDEQYF. The chain is built from TRBV10-2 and TRBJ2-7; D possibly corresponds to TRBD2 (6 bases). Germline loops: CDR1 WSHSY, CDR2 SAAADI. This CDR3 has 15 amino acids. The V and J ends lost 2 bases and 5 bases respectively, with 16 bases between them.